This T cell receptor beta chain was sequenced in a study of vaccination and CD4 T cells after COVID-19. Study as a whole: The stimulating agents, overlapping spike peptides, came from SARS-CoV-2, HCoV-NL63, HCoV-OC43 and HCoV-229E.

Oncomine TCR Beta short-read sequencing was applied to DNA from cultured CD4+ T cells. TCRdb reanalysed the PCR reads using MiXCR and keeps one entry per CDR3 protein. The repertoire holds 20,000 to 25,000 distinct CDR3 sequences, around 42% seen once, with 15% to 20% in the top ten. Treatment in this sample: roughly ten-day PBMC culture with coronavirus spike peptide pools or control peptides (ViraFEST assay). This clonotype has more than one count but fewer than ten. Antigen unknown. J was trimmed by 3 bases and V by 6 bases; bases with no gene match: 7. The CDR3 runs 14 residues. CDR1 is MNHNS and CDR2 is SASEGT in the germline V gene.

The rearrangement joins TRBV6-1 to TRBJ1-1; 7 nucleotides agree with TRBD1. The specimen was CD4+ T cells from blood, cultured in vitro, collected before SARS-CoV-2 vaccination. This TCR came from a human donor who received a COVID-19 vaccine. The CDR3 reads CASRIDDRDTEAFF. The CDR3 bases are TGTGCCAGCAGAATCGACGACAGGGACACTGAAGCTTTCTTT.